One sample yielded the 19 T cell receptor beta chains listed below, sequenced in a study of T cell responses to AZD1222 COVID-19 vaccine. Only in-frame clones appear in the TCRdb table, and some are missing; sequencing was by immunoSEQ multiplex PCR. The sample yields more than 80,000 clones, 85% to 90% seen once. The material was peripheral blood, obtained 28 days after the second AZD1222 dose. The receptor set was obtained from an adult who received the AZD1222 COVID-19 vaccine.

This chain joins TRBV12-3 or TRBV12-4 and TRBJ2-1; 7 nucleotides align to TRBD2. The ends lost 6 bases at V and 15 bases at J; junction bases unmatched: 8. The CDR3 is 11 amino acids. The CDR3 region is CASSPLRELFF. CDR3 in DNA: TGTGCCAGCAGCCCTTTGCGGGAGTTGTTCTTC.

This rearrangement joins TRBV30 to TRBJ2-1, with 14 bases that match TRBD2. V was pared by 5 bases and J by 9 bases, with 9 bases of the junction left unmatched. Germline V lookup: CDR1 GTSNPN, CDR2 SVGIG (reference sequence). The CDR3 extends over 15 amino acids. CDR3 in DNA: TGTGCCTGGGGTAAGGGACTAGCGGGAGTAAGTGAGCAGTTCTTC. This gives the protein CAWGKGLAGVSEQFF.

The chain couples TRBV6-1 to TRBJ1-2; 7 nucleotides line up with TRBD1. V gave up 0 bases and J gave up 4 bases; unmatched junction bases: 8. The CDR3 consists of 16 residues. Germline CDR1 MNHNS, CDR2 SASEGT. Written as DNA, the CDR3 is TGTGCCAGCAGTGAAGCGTTAGGGGGCGCGGGCTATGGCTACACCTTC. Translated: CASSEALGGAGYGYTF.

The chain couples TRBV27 to TRBJ2-7; 7 nucleotides align to TRBD1. The CDR3 extends over 14 amino acids. V lost 5 bases to trimming and J lost 0 bases; unmatched junction nucleotides: 4. CDR1 is MNHEY, CDR2 SMNVEV, per germline (reference sequence). The chain's CDR3 is CASSRNRGSYEQYF. In DNA, the CDR3 is TGTGCCAGCAGTAGAAACAGGGGCTCCTACGAGCAGTACTTC.

Notes on this clone: At one end, the junction sequence differs from germline, possibly due to a read error. The V gene is TRBV7-6, the J gene TRBJ2-1; 12 nucleotides agree with TRBD2. In germline, CDR1 is SGHVS, CDR2 FNYEAQ. The CDR3 has 13 amino acids. This chain's CDR3 is CASSLGAGLAGLF. The CDR3 nucleotides read TGTGCCAGCAGCTTAGGGGCCGGACTAGCGGGACTCTTC.

V gene TRBV18 combines with J gene TRBJ2-5; TRBD2 agrees at 13 bases. Germline assignment: CDR1 KGHSH and CDR2 LQKENI. This CDR3 contains 14 residues. V lost 3 bases and J lost 7; bases outside the gene matches: 2. The CDR3: CASSPGTSGVTQYF. The CDR3, as DNA: TGTGCCAGCTCACCTGGGACTAGCGGGGTGACCCAGTACTTC.

The rearrangement uses TRBV6-5 and TRBJ1-5, with D uncertain. The length of the CDR3 is 15 residues. Trimming pared 6 bases from V and 2 bases from J, leaving 14 bases between. Germline CDR1 MNHEY, CDR2 SVGAGI. CDR3 loop: CASRRTVGGNQPQHF. The CDR3, as DNA: TGTGCCAGCAGACGGACTGTTGGGGGCAATCAGCCCCAGCATTTT.

The chain couples TRBV5-4 to TRBJ2-5; D gene uncertain. The CDR3 runs to 13 residues. From germline, CDR1 is SGHNT and CDR2 YYREEE (reference sequence). Trimming pared 2 bases from V and 0 bases from J, leaving 5 bases between. The CDR3: CASSFFNQETQYF. CDR3 coding DNA: TGTGCCAGCAGCTTTTTTAACCAAGAGACCCAGTACTTC.

The V call is TRBV19, the J call TRBJ1-5, with TRBD1 identical over 8 bases. V lost 0 bases to trimming and J lost 6 bases; unmatched junction nucleotides: 10. Germline lookup yields CDR1 LNHDA and CDR2 SQIVND (reference sequence). The CDR3 loop spans 17 amino acids. In DNA, the CDR3 is TGTGCCAGTAGTATAGATTGGAGACAGGGGAGGATTCAGCCCCAGCATTTT. Its protein product is CASSIDWRQGRIQPQHF.

The V and J genes are TRBV24-1 and TRBJ2-6; tentative D call: TRBD2 (6 bases). The CDR3 extends over 15 amino acids. In germline, CDR1 is KGHDR, CDR2 SFDVKD. Trimming left V 3 bases short and J 7 bases short, with 12 bases between. The CDR3 region has the DNA TGTGCCACCAGTGATGGGGGGATGAGTGCCAACGTCCTGACTTTC. Residues: CATSDGGMSANVLTF.

V gene TRBV29-1 combines with J gene TRBJ1-2; TRBD1 is a possible D gene (5 bases). The CDR3 covers 13 residues. CDR1 and CDR2 (germline): SQVTM, ANQGSEA. Trimming removed 6 bases from V and 5 bases from J, with 16 bases in between. The chain's CDR3 is CSVGTGTDYGYTF. The CDR3 DNA follows: TGCAGCGTAGGGACTGGGACTGATTATGGCTACACCTTC.

The CDR3 sequence is CASSESLTEAFF. In nucleotides, the CDR3 is TGTGCCAGCAGTGAATCTTTGACTGAAGCTTTCTTT. This chain connects TRBV25-1 to TRBJ1-1; no definite D call. Germline values: CDR1 MGHDK, CDR2 SYGVNS. The V gene lost 1 base and the J gene lost 5 bases, with 5 bases spanning the gap. CDR3 size: 12 residues. Combining the CDR3 with reference TRBV25-1 and TRBJ1-1 gives the whole variable domain EADIYQTPRYLVIGTGKKITLECSQTMGHDKMYWYQQDPGMELHLIHYSYGVNSTEKGDLSSESTVSRIRTEHFPLTLESARPSHTSQYLCASSESLTEAFFGQGTRLTVV.

The genes are TRBV11-2 and TRBJ1-1; no clear D gene. Germline V gene data show CDR1 as SGHAT and CDR2 as FQNNGV. The CDR3 spans 12 residues. V was shortened by 6 bases and J by 0 bases, with 5 bases between the two germline ends. This CDR3 reads CASRGMNTEAFF. The DNA for the CDR3 is TGTGCCAGCAGAGGCATGAACACTGAAGCTTTCTTT.

The chain employs TRBV12-3 or TRBV12-4 and TRBJ2-1; D is perhaps TRBD2 (5 bases). This CDR3 spans 13 amino acids. Trimming pared 0 bases from V and 10 bases from J, leaving 10 bases between. The CDR3 loop is CASSLARGAEQFF. In DNA, the CDR3 is TGTGCCAGCAGTTTAGCCCGGGGAGCCGAGCAGTTCTTC.

The chain links TRBV2 to TRBJ1-1; 7 bases fit TRBD1. V lost 5 bases, J lost 3 bases, and 6 bases stayed unmatched. Germline V gives CDR1 SNHLY, CDR2 FYNNEI. The CDR3 consists of 14 residues. Written as DNA, the CDR3 is TGTGCCAGCAGTCTCGGCCAGGGGGACACTGAAGCTTTCTTT. Encoded protein: CASSLGQGDTEAFF.

The rearrangement links TRBV12-3 or TRBV12-4 to TRBJ1-1, with TRBD1 as a possible D gene (5 bases). This CDR3 comprises 13 residues. Trimming removed 3 bases at V and 7 bases at J, with 12 bases between. The CDR3 region is CASSFGGMDEAFF. CDR3 nucleotide sequence: TGTGCCAGCAGTTTTGGGGGAATGGATGAAGCTTTCTTT.

J is TRBJ1-6 and V is TRBV2; D perhaps matches TRBD1 (5 bases). V was clipped by 8 bases and J by 10 bases, with 21 bases between them. Germline CDR1 and CDR2: SNHLY and FYNNEI. This CDR3 spans 15 amino acids. The CDR3 region is CASSGLGDAGSPLHF. CDR3 coding DNA: TGTGCCAGCTCAGGACTCGGGGACGCAGGATCACCCCTCCACTTT.

V and J are TRBV18 and TRBJ2-3, with 9 bases that match TRBD1. There are 15 residues in the CDR3. Germline assignment: CDR1 KGHSH and CDR2 LQKENI. The junction had 3 bases not matched to a gene; V was cut back by 4 bases and J by 1 base. This chain's CDR3 is CASSRRTGGTDTQYF. The CDR3 DNA reads TGTGCCAGCTCACGCAGGACAGGGGGCACAGATACGCAGTATTTT.

This clone was counted a single time. This chain uses TRBV7-9 with TRBJ2-7, with 11 bases that match TRBD2. With 4 bases clipped from V and 7 bases from J, the junction kept 9 bases outside the gene matches. CDR1 and CDR2 from the germline V gene are SEHNR and FQNEAQ (reference sequence). This CDR3 has 15 amino acids. For the CDR3, the DNA is TGTGCCAGCAGCTCCCCAACTAGCGGGAGTCAAGAGCAGTACTTC. This encodes CASSSPTSGSQEQYF.